Each of the 13 T cell receptor beta chains below was sequenced from the same sample in a study of vaccination effects on CD4 cells after COVID-19. Following culture for nine to ten days, CD4+ T cells were isolated. Documented for the person is a PCR-confirmed SARS-CoV-2 infection occurring between March and December 2020. All study participants received two doses of BNT162b2 or mRNA-1273 vaccine. Libraries were prepared by immunoSEQ multiplex PCR; TCRdb keeps only in-frame clonotypes and omits some of them. The top ten clones hold under 7.5% of a sample with under 40,000 clones, around 74% of them seen once. No antigen is known for these receptors. Sequenced here: CD4+ T cells from PBMCs cultured without peptide, sampled after COVID-19 vaccination. All receptors derive from a human donor who had a prior SARS-CoV-2 infection.

The J gene is TRBJ2-7, the V gene TRBV10-3; D remains ambiguous. The ends were cut back, 0 bases at V and 4 bases at J, with 16 bases in the middle. Looked up from germline, CDR1 is ENHRY and CDR2 is SYGVKD. The CDR3 contains 16 residues. This CDR3 reads CAISESRPGGTYEQYF. In nucleotides, the CDR3 is TGTGCCATCAGTGAGTCCAGGCCAGGTGGTACTTACGAGCAGTACTTC.

The chain couples TRBV29-1 to TRBJ2-5, with D tentatively TRBD1 (6 bases). V lost 5 bases to trimming and J lost 5 bases, with 15 bases between them. The germline CDR1 and CDR2 sequences are SQVTM and ANQGSEA. The CDR3 has 13 amino acids. The CDR3 here is CSVFEGGTETQYF. The CDR3 region has the DNA TGCAGCGTTTTTGAAGGGGGTACGGAGACCCAGTACTTC.

The chain combines TRBV7-2 with TRBJ2-3, with TRBD1 identical over 8 bases. CDR1 SGHTA and CDR2 FQGNSA come from the germline V gene. V dropped 2 bases and J dropped 4; count of bases not matched to a gene: 8. The CDR3 runs to 16 residues. CDR3 nucleotide sequence: TGTGCCAGCAGCTTAAAAACAGGGGGGTGGGCAGATACGCAGTATTTT. It is translated as CASSLKTGGWADTQYF.

The V and J genes are TRBV5-1 and TRBJ1-4; a weak D match, TRBD1 (5 bases). The germline V and J ends were trimmed by 5 bases and 8 bases, with 19 bases remaining between them. The CDR3 runs 15 residues. CDR1 is SGHRS and CDR2 is YFSETQ in the germline V gene. As DNA, the CDR3 is TGCGCCAGCAGTCTCATGGGGGGAGCAGAGGAAAAACTGTTTTTT. Its translation is CASSLMGGAEEKLFF.

The CDR3, as DNA: TGTGCCAGCAGGCGACCCGGGGCGGGGCGGGAGCAGTACTTC. Its translation is CASRRPGAGREQYF. The rearrangement joins TRBV5-5 to TRBJ2-7; tentative D call: TRBD2 (6 bases). CDR1 is SGHKS, CDR2 YYEKEE, per germline (reference sequence). The CDR3 has 14 residues. With 5 bases removed from V and 7 bases from J, the gap between germline ends came to 19 bases.

V is TRBV15 and J is TRBJ2-3; weak D call: TRBD1 (6 bases). V was pared by 0 bases and J by 6 bases, with 13 bases between. The V gene's germline CDR1 is LNHNV and CDR2 YYDKDF (reference sequence). The CDR3 is 15 amino acids. The CDR3 DNA is TGTGCCACCAGCAGAGATTTTCAGGGGTCGGATACGCAGTATTTT. Amino acids: CATSRDFQGSDTQYF.

V usage is TRBV27 and J usage is TRBJ2-7; no clear D. Germline V gives CDR1 MNHEY, CDR2 SMNVEV (reference sequence). CDR3 length equals 9 residues. V lost 8 bases and J 6 bases, leaving 5 bases between the germline ends. CDR3 region: CASFPEQYF. CDR3 DNA sequence: TGTGCCAGCTTCCCCGAGCAGTACTTC.

CDR3 bases: TGCGCCAGCAGCCTAGCGGGACAGGGCATTAATGAAAAACTGTTTTTT. Amino acids: CASSLAGQGINEKLFF. The chain carries TRBV4-1 and TRBJ1-4, with 9 bases that match TRBD1. After removal of 4 bases from V and 4 bases from J, the junction contained 7 bases not matched to a gene. The germline gives CDR1 MGHRA, CDR2 YSYEKL. This CDR3 is 16 amino acids long.

V and J are TRBV11-3 and TRBJ1-1; D possibly corresponds to TRBD1 (6 bases). V was trimmed by 5 bases and J by 3 bases, leaving 13 bases between them. The CDR3 covers 14 residues. Germline V gene sequence: CDR1 SGHNT, CDR2 YENEEA. CDR3 loop: CASSLQGMDTEAFF. In nucleotides, the CDR3 is TGTGCCAGCAGCCTACAGGGAATGGACACTGAAGCTTTCTTT. Supplemented by reference TRBV11-3 and TRBJ1-1, the full variable domain reads EAGVVQSPRYKIIEKKQPVAFWCNPISGHNTLYWYLQNLGQGPELLIRYENEEAVDDSQLPKDRFSAERLKGVDSTLKIQPAELGDSAVYLCASSLQGMDTEAFFGQGTRLTVV.

This clone was detected once. The rearrangement links TRBV5-1 to TRBJ2-2, with TRBD1 matching over 8 bases. V dropped 1 base and J dropped 3; count of bases not matched to a gene: 5. The germline V gene has CDR1 SGHRS and CDR2 YFSETQ. The CDR3 loop spans 16 amino acids. The CDR3 loop reads CASSLLPGQDTGELFF. The CDR3 DNA follows: TGCGCCAGCAGCTTGCTACCGGGACAGGACACCGGGGAGCTGTTTTTT.

Within the sample, this clone is medium-sized. V gene TRBV30 combines with J gene TRBJ1-3; D unresolved. The V and J ends lost 1 base and 3 bases respectively, with 13 bases between them. Germline V gene sequence: CDR1 GTSNPN, CDR2 SVGIG (reference sequence). There are 15 residues in the CDR3. The CDR3 nucleotides read TGTGCCTGGAGTGACAAACAGTTTCTTGGAAACACCATATATTTT. It codes for CAWSDKQFLGNTIYF.

The chain joins TRBV4-1 to TRBJ2-7; 11 nucleotides line up with TRBD1. The V segment lost 6 bases and the J segment 6 bases; nucleotides outside the gene matches: 10. Germline assignment: CDR1 MGHRA and CDR2 YSYEKL. The CDR3 spans 15 residues. DNA for the CDR3: TGCGCCAGCAGTCGACAGGACAGGGGGCCCTTCGAGCAGTACTTC. It translates to CASSRQDRGPFEQYF.

V gene TRBV5-1 combines with J gene TRBJ1-3; 8 positions agree with TRBD1. The germline gives CDR1 SGHRS, CDR2 YFSETQ. V lost 6 bases and J lost 2; bases outside the gene matches: 13. The CDR3 is 17 residues long. The CDR3 protein is CASKKQTGVIPGNTIYF. The DNA for the CDR3 is TGCGCCAGCAAAAAACAGACAGGGGTGATCCCTGGAAACACCATATATTTT.